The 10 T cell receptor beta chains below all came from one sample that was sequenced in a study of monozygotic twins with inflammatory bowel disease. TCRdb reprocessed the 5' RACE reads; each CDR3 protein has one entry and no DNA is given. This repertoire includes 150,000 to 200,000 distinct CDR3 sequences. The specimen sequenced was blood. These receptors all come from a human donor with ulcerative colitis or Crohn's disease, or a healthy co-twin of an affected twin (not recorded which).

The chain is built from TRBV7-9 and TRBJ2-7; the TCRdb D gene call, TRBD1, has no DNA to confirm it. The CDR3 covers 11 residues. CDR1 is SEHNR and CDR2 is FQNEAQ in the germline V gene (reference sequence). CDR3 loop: CASSRGSEQYF.

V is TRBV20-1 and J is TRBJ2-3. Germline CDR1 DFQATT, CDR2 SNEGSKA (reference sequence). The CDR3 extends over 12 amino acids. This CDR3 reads CMTSPSTDTQYF.

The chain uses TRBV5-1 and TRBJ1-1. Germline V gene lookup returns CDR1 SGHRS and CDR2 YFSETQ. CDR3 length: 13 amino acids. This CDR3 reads CASSWGPQTEAFF.

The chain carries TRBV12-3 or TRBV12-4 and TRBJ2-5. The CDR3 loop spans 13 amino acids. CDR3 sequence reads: CASTSGLQETQYF.

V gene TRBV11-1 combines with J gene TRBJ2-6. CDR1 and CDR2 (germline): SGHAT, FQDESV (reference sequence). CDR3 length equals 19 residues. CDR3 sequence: CASSLISWPTHSGANVLTF.

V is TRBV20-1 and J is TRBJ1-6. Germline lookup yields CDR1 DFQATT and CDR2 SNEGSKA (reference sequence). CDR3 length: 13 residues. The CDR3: CSARIPRGRPLHF.

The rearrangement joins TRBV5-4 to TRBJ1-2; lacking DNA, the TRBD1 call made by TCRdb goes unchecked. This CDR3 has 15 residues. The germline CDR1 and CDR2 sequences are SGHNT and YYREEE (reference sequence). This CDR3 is CASSATGVERYGYTF.

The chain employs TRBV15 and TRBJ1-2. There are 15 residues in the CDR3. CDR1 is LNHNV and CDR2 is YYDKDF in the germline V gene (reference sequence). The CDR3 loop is CATSRDKSTTYGYTF.

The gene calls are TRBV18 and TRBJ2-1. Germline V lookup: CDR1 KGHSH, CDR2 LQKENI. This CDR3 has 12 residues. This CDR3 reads CASSQGLVEQFF. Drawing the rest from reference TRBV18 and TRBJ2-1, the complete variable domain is NAGVMQNPRHLVRRRGQEARLRCSPMKGHSHVYWYRQLPEEGLKFMVYLQKENIIDESGMPKERFSAEFPKEGPSILRIQQVVRGDSAAYFCASSQGLVEQFFGPGTRLTVL.

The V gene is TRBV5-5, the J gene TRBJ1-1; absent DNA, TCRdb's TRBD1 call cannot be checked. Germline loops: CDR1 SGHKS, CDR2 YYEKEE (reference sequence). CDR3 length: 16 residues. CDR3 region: CASTIRLMTPGTEAFF. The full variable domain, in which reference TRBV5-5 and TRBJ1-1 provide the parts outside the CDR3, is DAGVTQSPTHLIKTRGQQVTLRCSPISGHKSVSWYQQVLGQGPQFIFQYYEKEERGRGNFPDRFSARQFPNYSSELNVNALLLGDSALYLCASTIRLMTPGTEAFFGQGTRLTVV.